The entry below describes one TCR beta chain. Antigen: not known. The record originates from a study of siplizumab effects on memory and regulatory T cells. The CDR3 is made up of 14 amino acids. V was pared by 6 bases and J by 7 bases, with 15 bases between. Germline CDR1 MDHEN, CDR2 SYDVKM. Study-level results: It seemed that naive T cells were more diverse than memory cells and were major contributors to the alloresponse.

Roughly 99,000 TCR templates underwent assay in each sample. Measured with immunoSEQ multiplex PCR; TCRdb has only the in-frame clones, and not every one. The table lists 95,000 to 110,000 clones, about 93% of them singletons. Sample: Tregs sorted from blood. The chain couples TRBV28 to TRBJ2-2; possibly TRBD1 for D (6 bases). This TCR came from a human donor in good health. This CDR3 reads CASRSTGPGGELFF. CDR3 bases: TGTGCCAGCAGGAGCACAGGGCCTGGCGGGGAGCTGTTTTTT.